Sequencing of this TCR beta chain was carried out in a study of human T cells and chemical hapten exposure. The germline CDR1 and CDR2 sequences are SGHVS and FNYEAQ. This CDR3 is built from 16 residues. The V gene end was trimmed by 8 bases and the J gene end by 1 base; junction bases not matched to a gene: 9. Each CDR3 protein gets one entry after TCRdb re-called the RACE reads with MiXCR. The sample contains approximately 80,000 distinct CDR3 sequences, about 10% of which appear only once. Stated time point: patch test 1, 2 weeks after DPC sensitization. Noted treatment: therapeutic diphenylcyclopropenone sensitization with weekly scalp DPC. Before extraction, the whole blood was not fractionated, and total RNA was taken from it. This clonotype occurred many times. Its antigen remains unidentified. Notes on the study in general: The study found that DPC sensitization did not change TCRs above 1 in 1000 frequency.

V gene TRBV7-6 combines with J gene TRBJ2-1; 9 bases match TRBD2. The TCR sequence derives from a woman between 45 and 60 years old with alopecia areata. Some clones in this sample may be carry-over from other donors' samples. The sequences come from whole blood, collected in connection with sensitization to the hapten diphenylcyclopropenone (DPC). This chain's CDR3 is CASRRRSGSSYNEQFF. The CDR3 nucleotides are TGTGCCAGCCGCCGACGTAGCGGGAGTTCCTACAATGAGCAGTTCTTC.